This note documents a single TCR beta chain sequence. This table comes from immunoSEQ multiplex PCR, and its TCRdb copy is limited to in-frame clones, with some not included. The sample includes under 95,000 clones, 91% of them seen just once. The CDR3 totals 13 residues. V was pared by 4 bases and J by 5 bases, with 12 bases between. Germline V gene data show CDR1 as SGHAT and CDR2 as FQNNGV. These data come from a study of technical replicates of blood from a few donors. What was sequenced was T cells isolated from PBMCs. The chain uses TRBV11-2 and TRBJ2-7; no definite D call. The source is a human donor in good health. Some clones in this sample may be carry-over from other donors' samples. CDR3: CASSSVLGHEQYF. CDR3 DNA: TGTGCCAGCAGCTCCGTATTGGGCCACGAGCAGTACTTC.